The clone carrying this TCR beta chain was seen only a few times. What it binds is unknown. Every sampled donor was Caucasian and healthy. This record belongs to a study of identical twins. Findings of the study overall: Within twin pairs, the out-of-frame alpha sequences they shared showed excess low generation probability.

Each cDNA held unique molecular identifiers, and template switching gave it a universal primer site. TCRdb analysed the 5' RACE reads with MiXCR anew, one entry per CDR3 protein. The data show about 240,000 distinct CDR3 sequences, with about 13% seen just once and more than 3.5% held by the top ten. The CDR3 has 16 residues. Germline loops: CDR1 LGHDT, CDR2 YNNKEL (reference sequence). V was pared by 5 bases and J by 0 bases, with 6 bases of the junction left unmatched. These same records also appear under a second study, on yellow fever vaccine responses in identical twins.

The chain carries TRBV3-1 and TRBJ2-3; 9 bases fit TRBD2. Sequenced sample: memory (CD45RO+) T cells sorted from blood. The receptor comes from a woman under 30 in good health. The CDR3 DNA follows: TGTGCCAGCAGCTCAGCGGGGGGCCCTAGCACAGATACGCAGTATTTT. Protein sequence: CASSSAGGPSTDTQYF.